These 7 T cell receptor beta chains came from one sample sequenced in a study of CD8 T cells in ankylosing spondylitis (dated by TCRdb to the late 2010s). Library preparation used 5' RACE. Sequencing instrument: Illumina HiSeq 2500. TCRdb trimmed public reads at Q25 via fastp, called clones via MiXCR and kept in-frame beta chains. Every entry covers one CDR3 protein and lists the most common genes and DNA from its rows. The sample includes 250,000 or so distinct CDR3 sequences, with approximately 24% observed a single time. Less than 0.75% of the sample belongs to the ten largest clones. Material for sequencing was blood, either unsorted or a sorted T cell fraction (not recorded which). These receptors were taken from a male donor with ankylosing spondylitis or in good health (not recorded which).

This clonotype showed up just once. The chain uses TRBV20-1 and TRBJ2-7; D is perhaps TRBD1 (6 bases). Germline V gene lookup returns CDR1 DFQATT and CDR2 SNEGSKA (reference sequence). The CDR3 loop spans 14 amino acids. Trimming stripped 6 bases from V and 0 bases from J, with 15 bases between. The CDR3 sequence: CSAKPDRSSYEQYF. The DNA of the CDR3 is TGCAGTGCGAAGCCGGACAGAAGCTCCTACGAGCAGTACTTC.

This clonotype has at least ten counts. This sequence joins TRBV21-1 and TRBJ2-3; the table's D call, TRBD2, has no DNA check behind it. TRBV21-1 is a pseudogene. The CDR3 extends over 15 amino acids. CDR3 sequence: CASSKGAGEENTQYF. The DNA of the CDR3 is TGTGCCAGCAGCAAAGGAGCGGGGGAGGAAAATACGCAGTATTTT.

The chain links TRBV20-1 to TRBJ2-3, with 9 bases that match TRBD2. Looked up from germline, CDR1 is DFQATT and CDR2 is SNEGSKA (reference sequence). The length of the CDR3 is 15 residues. V shed 3 bases, J shed 1 base, and the junction held 5 bases outside the gene matches. The CDR3 DNA reads as TGCAGTGCTAGCGGACTAGCGACTGGCACAGATACGCAGTATTTT. Amino acid sequence: CSASGLATGTDTQYF.

This clonotype appeared many times. The chain has TRBV9 and TRBJ1-2; 9 nucleotides agree with TRBD1. Germline trimming cut 6 bases from V and 4 bases from J; bases unmatched to any gene: 10. The germline gives CDR1 SGDLS, CDR2 YYNGEE. The CDR3 is 15 residues long. The CDR3 here is CASTPTGGRSYGYTF. The DNA of the CDR3 is TGTGCCAGCACCCCGACAGGGGGACGTAGCTATGGCTACACCTTC.

In its sample, this clonotype was seen many times. The chain recombines TRBV12-3 or TRBV12-4 with TRBJ2-5; 11 bases match TRBD2. Unmatched junction bases numbered 3, after V lost 5 bases and J lost 1 base. The CDR3 covers 15 residues. The CDR3 loop is CASSRLAGIQETQYF. CDR3 DNA sequence: TGTGCCAGCAGTCGACTAGCGGGGATCCAAGAGACCCAGTACTTC.

This clonotype was counted many times. The genes are TRBV12-3 or TRBV12-4 and TRBJ2-7, with TRBD2 as a possible D gene (6 bases). The CDR3 sequence is 13 residues long. V lost 6 bases and J lost 6, with 15 bases in between. Here the CDR3 DNA reads TGTGCCAGCAGCAACTCGCTCGGGAGCGAGCAGTACTTC. This sequence encodes CASSNSLGSEQYF.

This sequence joins TRBV9 and TRBJ2-2; D ambiguous. CDR1 is SGDLS and CDR2 is YYNGEE in the germline V gene. CDR3 length: 12 amino acids. V lost 0 bases and J 8 bases, leaving 5 bases between the germline ends. The chain's CDR3 is CASSVGSGELFF. CDR3 in DNA: TGTGCCAGCAGCGTAGGGTCTGGGGAGCTGTTTTTT.